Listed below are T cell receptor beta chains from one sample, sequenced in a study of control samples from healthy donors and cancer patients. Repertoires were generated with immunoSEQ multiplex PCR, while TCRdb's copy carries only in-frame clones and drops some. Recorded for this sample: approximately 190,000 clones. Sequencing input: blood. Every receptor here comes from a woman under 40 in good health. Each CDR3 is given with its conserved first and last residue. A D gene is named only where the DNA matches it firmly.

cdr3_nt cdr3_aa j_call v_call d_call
TGTGCCTGGGGGAGGGGGACTAGCGGTCCAACCCAGCAGTTCTTC CAWGRGTSGPTQQFF TRBJ2-1 TRBV30 TRBD2
TGCGCCAGCAGCCAAGCCTCAGGGCTCCGGGGCTACACCTTC CASSQASGLRGYTF TRBJ1-2 TRBV4-1 .
TGTGCCAGCAGCCCCCGGACTAGCGGGGGCCCTCGGGAGACCCAGTACTTC CASSPRTSGGPRETQYF TRBJ2-5 TRBV7-6 TRBD2
TGTGCCAGCAGTTTCATTCAGGGTGGGGTTGTCTACACCTTC CASSFIQGGVVYTF TRBJ1-2 TRBV28 .
TGTGCCACCCATAGAACCGTAAACAGGGGGAATCAGCCCCAGCATTTT CATHRTVNRGNQPQHF TRBJ1-5 TRBV24-1 TRBD1
TGTGCCAGCAGAAACCCGAAGGAGGTAAACTATGGCTACACCTTC CASRNPKEVNYGYTF TRBJ1-2 TRBV6-5 .
TGTGCCAGTATAACCAGGAACACTGAAGCTTTCTTT CASITRNTEAFF TRBJ1-1 TRBV19 .
TGTGCCAGCAGCAAGGACGGCCTCGCTAACTATGGCTACACCTTC CASSKDGLANYGYTF TRBJ1-2 TRBV7-6 .
TGTGCCAGCAGTGACTCCAGCACCGGGGAGCTGTTTTTT CASSDSSTGELFF TRBJ2-2 TRBV6-4 .
TGTGCCAGCAGTTACTCGCCAAATAGTTTTCAGCCCCAGCATTTT CASSYSPNSFQPQHF TRBJ1-5 TRBV6-2/TRBV6-3 .
TGTGCCAGCAGCCCAGTAACTAGCCGCATCTCCTACGAGCAGTACTTC CASSPVTSRISYEQYF TRBJ2-7 TRBV11-2 .
TGTGCCACCAGTGATTCACTAGCGGGGGCTCAAGAGACCCAGTACTTC CATSDSLAGAQETQYF TRBJ2-5 TRBV24-1 TRBD2
TGCGCCAGCAGCTTGGAGGCTAACTATGGCTACACCTTC CASSLEANYGYTF TRBJ1-2 TRBV5-1 .
TGTGCCAGCAGTGAAGTGGGTAGGTCGGACACCGGGGAGCTGTTTTTT CASSEVGRSDTGELFF TRBJ2-2 TRBV6-1 .
TGCGCCAGCAGCCAAGAGGGCAGGGGGATCACTGAAGCTTTCTTT CASSQEGRGITEAFF TRBJ1-1 TRBV4-1 TRBD1
TGCGCCAGCAGCTACCTTCCCACCGGGACAGCAGGAAACACCATATATTTT CASSYLPTGTAGNTIYF TRBJ1-3 TRBV5-1 TRBD1
TGTGCCTGGAGTGTGTGGGGAGGGCTTGGCTACACCTTC CAWSVWGGLGYTF TRBJ1-2 TRBV30 .
TGTGCCAGCAGCGGACAGGGGGTTCAGCCCCAGCATTTT CASSGQGVQPQHF TRBJ1-5 TRBV2 TRBD1
TGTGCCAGCAGCGCGGGACCTCGGAATGGCTACACCTTC CASSAGPRNGYTF TRBJ1-2 TRBV7-9 .
TGTGCCAGCAGCCCGAGCGGGGGAGGGCGATACCAGATGAACACTGAAGCTTTCTTT CASSPSGGGRYQMNTEAFF TRBJ1-1 TRBV9 .
TGTGCCAGCAGCTCCGGGGCCCGGAGCAATCAGCCCCAGCATTTT CASSSGARSNQPQHF TRBJ1-5 TRBV7-9 .
TGTGCCAGCCGCGTTCTAGGCGGGGGTTCGTACGAGCAGTACTTC CASRVLGGGSYEQYF TRBJ2-7 TRBV13 TRBD2
TGTGCCAGCAGCCAAGGGGGACAGGTAAACGAAAAACTGTTTTTT CASSQGGQVNEKLFF TRBJ1-4 TRBV4-2 TRBD1
TGCAGCGTGGAGGGACTCCAAGAGACCCAGTACTTC CSVEGLQETQYF TRBJ2-5 TRBV29-1 .
TGTGCCAGCAGTTTCGGTGGTGGCAGGGGCAATCAGCCCCAGCATTTT CASSFGGGRGNQPQHF TRBJ1-5 TRBV27 .
TGTGCCAGCATGAGGGATTCGACAGATACGCAGTATTTT CASMRDSTDTQYF TRBJ2-3 TRBV6-5 .
TGTGCCACCCGAGGGAGGACAGGGGTTAGGAATGAGCAGTTCTTC CATRGRTGVRNEQFF TRBJ2-1 TRBV10-3 TRBD1
TGTGCCAGCAGCCGGACCGCGGGGAACAGGGGTTTGCGGCAAGAGACCCAGTACTTC CASSRTAGNRGLRQETQYF TRBJ2-5 TRBV7-2 .
TGTGCCAGCTCACTGACCACAGGGGGCTCCATTATAGGCAATCAGCCCCAGCATTTT CASSLTTGGSIIGNQPQHF TRBJ1-5 TRBV18 TRBD1
TGTGCCAGCAGGACGACAGGCCCCGGGGCCCAGCATTTT CASRTTGPGAQHF TRBJ1-5 TRBV12-3/TRBV12-4 .
TGTGCCAGCAGCTTAGGTCGAGAAATGGACGAAGCTTTCTTT CASSLGREMDEAFF TRBJ1-1 TRBV7-9 .
TGTGCCAGCAGCTTGGAAGGTGAGAATTCACCCCTCCACTTT CASSLEGENSPLHF TRBJ1-6 TRBV5-6 .
TGTGCCAGCAGGCGCGGACAGCAAGCAACTGAAGCTTTCTTT CASRRGQQATEAFF TRBJ1-1 TRBV27 .
TGTGCCAGCTCACCGCAGGGACAGCTGGAGACCCAGTACTTC CASSPQGQLETQYF TRBJ2-5 TRBV18 TRBD1
TGCGCCAGCAGCCACGGGACAGGAGAGACTCCCTATAATTCACCCCTCCACTTT CASSHGTGETPYNSPLHF TRBJ1-6 TRBV4-1 TRBD1
TGTGCCAGCAGCCAAAGGGACAGCCCAGATACGCAGTATTTT CASSQRDSPDTQYF TRBJ2-3 TRBV4-2 TRBD1
TGTGCCAGCAGCCGCACCCCACCCCCGCAGGGCGACAATGAGCAGTTCTTC CASSRTPPPQGDNEQFF TRBJ2-1 TRBV7-3 .
TGTGCCAGCAGCCTCCGTATGTACAATGAGCAGTTCTTC CASSLRMYNEQFF TRBJ2-1 TRBV9 .
TGTGCCAGCAGCTTATCGGGGGACATGAACACTGAAGCTTTCTTT CASSLSGDMNTEAFF TRBJ1-1 TRBV7-3 .
TGTGCCAGCAGTGGTACAGGGGACTACGAGCAGTACTTC CASSGTGDYEQYF TRBJ2-7 TRBV25-1 TRBD1
TGTGCCAGCAGCTTAACTCCTGGGACAGGCGGAAACACCATATATTTT CASSLTPGTGGNTIYF TRBJ1-3 TRBV7-2 TRBD1
TGCGCCAGCAGCCCGGGGGGGTTAGGTCCCGAGCAGTACTTC CASSPGGLGPEQYF TRBJ2-7 TRBV4-1 TRBD2
TGTGCCAGCAGGAGCACATGGAATCAGCCCCAGCATTTT CASRSTWNQPQHF TRBJ1-5 TRBV6-6 .
TGCGCCAGCAGCTTGGAGGGAGGCTATGGCTACACCTTC CASSLEGGYGYTF TRBJ1-2 TRBV5-1 .
TGTGCCAGCAGTTACTCCGGATTCGTCGAGCAGTACTTC CASSYSGFVEQYF TRBJ2-7 TRBV6-2/TRBV6-3 .